This T cell receptor (beta chain) derives from a study of technical replicates of blood from a few donors. Profiled with immunoSEQ multiplex PCR; TCRdb holds only in-frame clones, not every one. The sample includes 55,000 to 80,000 clones, roughly 86% of them seen just once. The CDR3 length is 16 residues. Germline values: CDR1 SGDLS, CDR2 YYNGEE. Trimming took off 3 bases at V and 0 bases at J, with 15 bases between the two ends. The TCR was taken from a human donor in good health. Some clones in this sample may be carry-over from other donors' samples. The J gene is TRBJ1-2, the V gene TRBV9, with D perhaps TRBD1 (6 bases). The material sequenced was PBMCs. The CDR3 loop reads CASSERGGGTNYGYTF. The CDR3 DNA reads as TGTGCCAGCAGCGAGAGGGGAGGGGGGACTAACTATGGCTACACCTTC.